This paragraph reports one T cell receptor beta chain. Its target is unknown. Libraries were made from TCR beta cDNA, and they carried unique molecular identifiers. From around 0.96 to 9.9 million T cells, roughly 530,000 cDNA molecules were obtained. Each CDR3 protein gets one entry after TCRdb re-called the PCR reads with MiXCR. The sample lists about 680,000 distinct CDR3 sequences, 55% to 60% occurring once. Per the germline V gene, CDR1 is ENHRY and CDR2 is SYGVKD. The CDR3 runs to 15 residues. The data belong to a study of post-analysis software for immune sequencing data. Findings and limits, study-wide: The five TRBV segments detected at higher frequency in patients than in controls included TRBV5-6, TRBV5-1 and TRBV20-1. The normalized Chao1 diversity of multiple sclerosis patients was significantly lower than that of controls.

This sequence originates from a girl aged 2 to 9 with multiple sclerosis. Sample: blood. The chain is built from TRBV10-3 and TRBJ2-4; the match to TRBD2 covers 11 bases. The J call may not be correct, given that the DNA end is closer to TRBJ2-5. The CDR3 here is CAISGVAGGRETQYF. In nucleotides, the CDR3 is TGTGCCATCAGTGGGGTAGCGGGAGGGCGAGAGACCCAGTACTTC.